One and the same sample provided the 3 T cell receptor beta chains below, sequenced in a study of T cells in Graves' hyperthyroidism and ophthalmopathy (dated by TCRdb to between 2019 and 2020). The library was generated by multiplex PCR. Instrument on record: Illumina HiSeq 2000. The TCR beta CDR3 regions were amplified from the RNA transcripts. The TCR CDR3 was subjected to a first round of RT-PCR using the HTBI primer set and the Qiagen OneStep RT-PCR kit. TCRdb applied fastp at Q25 and MiXCR to the public reads, then kept only in-frame beta chains. Under each unique CDR3 protein, matching rows form one entry showing the most common genes and DNA. The sample contains hundreds of thousands of distinct CDR3 sequences, roughly 14% of them found a single time. The ten largest account for approximately 4.2% of the sample. Material: blood. The receptors were gathered from a middle-aged woman with Graves' ophthalmopathy.

This sequence joins TRBV18 and TRBJ1-1; 8 nucleotides line up with TRBD1. Losses at the gene ends were 2 bases for V and 2 bases for J; bases not matched to a gene: 7. Per germline, CDR1 KGHSH and CDR2 LQKENI. CDR3 length: 16 amino acids. DNA of the CDR3: TGTGCCAGCTCACCATGGTCGACAGGGGAAAACACTGAAGCTTTCTTT. Translating it yields CASSPWSTGENTEAFF. Full variable domain (outside the CDR3, taken from reference TRBV18 and TRBJ1-1): NAGVMQNPRHLVRRRGQEARLRCSPMKGHSHVYWYRQLPEEGLKFMVYLQKENIIDESGMPKERFSAEFPKEGPSILRIQQVVRGDSAAYFCASSPWSTGENTEAFFGQGTRLTVV.

The table lists this clonotype with many counts. V and J are TRBV27 and TRBJ2-7; D might be TRBD1 (5 bases). Trimming left V 4 bases short and J 3 bases short, with 13 bases between. This CDR3 has 14 residues. CDR1 is MNHEY, CDR2 SMNVEV, per germline (reference sequence). The CDR3 spells CASSSSQGNYEQYF. CDR3 nucleotides: TGTGCCAGCAGTTCGAGCCAGGGTAACTACGAGCAGTACTTC.

This clonotype was detected ten times or more. The gene calls are TRBV30 and TRBJ2-5; 9 bases match TRBD1. V lost 5 bases, J lost 3 bases, and 4 bases stayed unmatched. Germline V CDR1 and CDR2: GTSNPN, SVGIG (reference sequence). The CDR3 runs 13 residues. CDR3 protein: CAWEDRGKETQYF. CDR3 DNA: TGTGCCTGGGAGGACAGGGGTAAAGAGACCCAGTACTTC.